Listed below are T cell receptor beta chains from one sample, sequenced in a study of T-cell memory formation after mild COVID-19. TCRdb itself ran the 5' RACE reads through MiXCR, one entry per CDR3 protein. The data contain about 470,000 distinct CDR3 sequences, around a sixth of them singletons. Sequencing was performed on PBMCs or a T cell subset sorted from them (not recorded which). These receptors were obtained from an adult woman who had mild COVID-19 (a few samples of this study predate the infection). Cell type and time point are not known. CDR3s include the opening cysteine and the closing phenylalanine or tryptophan. A D gene is named only where the DNA matches it firmly. Part of the rows lack a size; the others show once, few, many or a class for expanded clones.

d_gene: .; v_gene: TRBV7-2; abundance: many; j_gene: TRBJ2-2; CDR3nt: TGTGCCAGCAGGCTAGGGAACACCGGGGAGCTGTTTTTT; CDR3aa: CASRLGNTGELFF
d_gene: TRBD1; v_gene: TRBV7-9; abundance: .; j_gene: TRBJ2-7; CDR3nt: TGTGCCAGCAGCTTGGGTTGGGACAGGGGCTACGAGCAGTACTTC; CDR3aa: CASSLGWDRGYEQYF
d_gene: .; v_gene: TRBV5-1; abundance: few; j_gene: TRBJ2-3; CDR3nt: TGCGCCAGCAGCCCGATGGGAACAGGGCCTGATACGCAGTATTTT; CDR3aa: CASSPMGTGPDTQYF
d_gene: .; v_gene: TRBV5-1; abundance: few; j_gene: TRBJ2-1; CDR3nt: TGCGCCAGCAGCTCCCCCGGCATGAAAATTGCGGGGCCCTACAATGAGCAGTTCTTC; CDR3aa: CASSSPGMKIAGPYNEQFF
d_gene: TRBD2; v_gene: TRBV12-3/TRBV12-4; abundance: .; j_gene: TRBJ2-7; CDR3nt: TGTGCCAGCAGTTTAGCGGGGATTATAGCGGGAGGTAACCTTTACGAGCAGTACTTC; CDR3aa: CASSLAGIIAGGNLYEQYF
d_gene: .; v_gene: TRBV19; abundance: .; j_gene: TRBJ1-5; CDR3nt: TGTGCCAGTACGGGACACCTCAATCAGCCCCAGCATTTT; CDR3aa: CASTGHLNQPQHF
d_gene: TRBD2; v_gene: TRBV9; abundance: .; j_gene: TRBJ2-5; CDR3nt: TGTGCCAGCAGCGTAGGACCTAGCGGGGGAGAGACCCAGTACTTC; CDR3aa: CASSVGPSGGETQYF
d_gene: .; v_gene: TRBV20-1; abundance: .; j_gene: TRBJ1-2; CDR3nt: TGCAGTACAGGGAGCAGGGTAAACTATGGCTACACCTTC; CDR3aa: CSTGSRVNYGYTF
d_gene: TRBD1; v_gene: TRBV5-1; abundance: few; j_gene: TRBJ2-7; CDR3nt: TGCGCCAGCAGCTTGGACAGGGGGCTGGGAGTCGATACTTACGAGCAGTACTTC; CDR3aa: CASSLDRGLGVDTYEQYF
d_gene: TRBD1; v_gene: TRBV10-3; abundance: .; j_gene: TRBJ1-2; CDR3nt: TGTGCCATCAGTGGACAGGGGGACTATGGCTACACCTTC; CDR3aa: CAISGQGDYGYTF
d_gene: .; v_gene: TRBV28; abundance: .; j_gene: TRBJ1-6; CDR3nt: TGTGCCAGTCTCGGGGGGCCGGAACTAGCATCACCCCTCCACTTT; CDR3aa: CASLGGPELASPLHF
d_gene: TRBD1; v_gene: TRBV29-1; abundance: .; j_gene: TRBJ1-3; CDR3nt: TGCAGCGGGACAGGGACTGGAAACACCATATATTTT; CDR3aa: CSGTGTGNTIYF
d_gene: TRBD1; v_gene: TRBV7-2; abundance: few; j_gene: TRBJ1-2; CDR3nt: TGTGCCAGCAGCGCCCCCGGGACAGGGGAAGGCTACACCTTC; CDR3aa: CASSAPGTGEGYTF
d_gene: TRBD2; v_gene: TRBV3-1; abundance: many; j_gene: TRBJ2-2; CDR3nt: TGTGCCAGCAGCCCGCTGGGCGGGGGAACCGGGGAGCTGTTTTTT; CDR3aa: CASSPLGGGTGELFF
d_gene: TRBD2; v_gene: TRBV12-3/TRBV12-4; abundance: .; j_gene: TRBJ2-6; CDR3nt: TGTGCCAGCAGCAGAAGCGGGGGGGTATCCGGGGCCAACGTCCTGACTTTC; CDR3aa: CASSRSGGVSGANVLTF
d_gene: TRBD2; v_gene: TRBV7-2; abundance: few; j_gene: TRBJ2-5; CDR3nt: TGTGCCAGCAGCTTAGATAGTCATGGGGGGGACGAGACCCAGTACTTC; CDR3aa: CASSLDSHGGDETQYF
d_gene: TRBD1; v_gene: TRBV2; abundance: .; j_gene: TRBJ1-1; CDR3nt: TGTGCCAGCAGGAAGGACAGGTTTGACACTGAAGCTTTCTTT; CDR3aa: CASRKDRFDTEAFF
d_gene: TRBD1; v_gene: TRBV5-6; abundance: .; j_gene: TRBJ2-1; CDR3nt: TGTGCCAGCAGCGGGGGGGACAGGGGCTATGAGCAGTTCTTC; CDR3aa: CASSGGDRGYEQFF
d_gene: .; v_gene: TRBV12-3/TRBV12-4; abundance: few; j_gene: TRBJ1-1; CDR3nt: TGTGCCAGCAGTTACTTGGGGACCTGGGGTGAAGCTTTCTTT; CDR3aa: CASSYLGTWGEAFF
d_gene: TRBD2; v_gene: TRBV23-1; abundance: few; j_gene: TRBJ2-1; CDR3nt: TGCGCCAGCAGTCAGAGCGGGAGAGGCAATGAGCAGTTCTTC; CDR3aa: CASSQSGRGNEQFF
d_gene: .; v_gene: TRBV4-1; abundance: .; j_gene: TRBJ2-7; CDR3nt: TGCGCCAGCAGCCAAGGGTCCGAGGACGAGCAGTACTTC; CDR3aa: CASSQGSEDEQYF
d_gene: TRBD2; v_gene: TRBV12-3/TRBV12-4; abundance: .; j_gene: TRBJ2-3; CDR3nt: TGTGCCAGCAGTTTAGACCTTGTGCTAGCGGGGGGTACGTCTAGCACAGATACGCAGTATTTT; CDR3aa: CASSLDLVLAGGTSSTDTQYF
d_gene: .; v_gene: TRBV28; abundance: .; j_gene: TRBJ1-1; CDR3nt: TGTGCCAGCAGTTTATTAGGCCCCATAAGGTCGAACACTGAAGCTTTCTTT; CDR3aa: CASSLLGPIRSNTEAFF
d_gene: TRBD2; v_gene: TRBV6-2/TRBV6-3; abundance: .; j_gene: TRBJ2-2; CDR3nt: TGTGCCAGCAGTAGGGGACTAGCGCTCACCGGGGAGCTGTTTTTT; CDR3aa: CASSRGLALTGELFF
d_gene: .; v_gene: TRBV12-3/TRBV12-4; abundance: many; j_gene: TRBJ2-1; CDR3nt: TGTGCCAGCAGTTTATCCTACTCGGCGGAGCAGTTCTTC; CDR3aa: CASSLSYSAEQFF
d_gene: .; v_gene: TRBV12-3/TRBV12-4; abundance: few; j_gene: TRBJ2-7; CDR3nt: TGTGCCAGCAGTTTTGGGGGGCCCCCCCTCTACGAGCAGTACTTC; CDR3aa: CASSFGGPPLYEQYF
d_gene: .; v_gene: TRBV2; abundance: .; j_gene: TRBJ2-7; CDR3nt: TGTGCCAGCAGTGGGAGACAGACCGGCGAGCAGTACTTC; CDR3aa: CASSGRQTGEQYF
d_gene: .; v_gene: TRBV18; abundance: few; j_gene: TRBJ2-1; CDR3nt: TGTGCCAGCTCACCTAGGAGGGCTGAGCAGTTCTTC; CDR3aa: CASSPRRAEQFF
d_gene: .; v_gene: TRBV6-1; abundance: .; j_gene: TRBJ1-2; CDR3nt: TGTGCCAGCAGAGCGTGGGGAGTAGACGGCTACACCTTC; CDR3aa: CASRAWGVDGYTF
d_gene: TRBD2; v_gene: TRBV24-1; abundance: .; j_gene: TRBJ2-5; CDR3nt: TGTGCCACCAGTGATCCGAGGGCCCGGGAGGGCCGGGGGGAGACCCAGTACTTC; CDR3aa: CATSDPRAREGRGETQYF
d_gene: .; v_gene: TRBV7-9; abundance: few; j_gene: TRBJ2-1; CDR3nt: TGTGCCAGCAGCGTAGGGTATGAGCAGTTCTTC; CDR3aa: CASSVGYEQFF
d_gene: .; v_gene: TRBV6-6; abundance: .; j_gene: TRBJ1-5; CDR3nt: TGTGCCAGCCATCCCCTCCAGGGGCAGCCCCAGCATTTT; CDR3aa: CASHPLQGQPQHF
d_gene: TRBD1; v_gene: TRBV6-5; abundance: few; j_gene: TRBJ2-3; CDR3nt: TGTGCCAGCAGTTGGGGGTACAGGGGTGTGGACACAGATACGCAGTATTTT; CDR3aa: CASSWGYRGVDTDTQYF
d_gene: .; v_gene: TRBV29-1; abundance: .; j_gene: TRBJ2-1; CDR3nt: TGCAGCGCCAGAACAGGGACTACCTACAATGAGCAGTTCTTC; CDR3aa: CSARTGTTYNEQFF
d_gene: TRBD2; v_gene: TRBV5-4; abundance: .; j_gene: TRBJ2-5; CDR3nt: TGTGCCAGCAGCTCTGCGCTAGCGGGGTCCACAGAGACCCAGTACTTC; CDR3aa: CASSSALAGSTETQYF
d_gene: .; v_gene: TRBV20-1; abundance: .; j_gene: TRBJ2-2; CDR3nt: TGCAGTGCTAGAGATCCTGGGTGGGGGATCACCGGGGAGCTGCTTTTT; CDR3aa: CSARDPGWGITGELLF
d_gene: .; v_gene: TRBV7-9; abundance: .; j_gene: TRBJ2-1; CDR3nt: TGTGCCAGCAGCTTTGGACGAGGCTCCAATGAGCAGTTCTTC; CDR3aa: CASSFGRGSNEQFF
d_gene: .; v_gene: TRBV18; abundance: many; j_gene: TRBJ2-3; CDR3nt: TGTGCCAGCTCACCCCCCTCCCCCGGTCTGGATACGCAGTATTTT; CDR3aa: CASSPPSPGLDTQYF
d_gene: TRBD1; v_gene: TRBV11-2; abundance: few; j_gene: TRBJ2-3; CDR3nt: TGTGCCAGCAGCTTAGTAGTGACAGGGGTGCCGCAGTATTTT; CDR3aa: CASSLVVTGVPQYF
d_gene: .; v_gene: TRBV19; abundance: .; j_gene: TRBJ2-6; CDR3nt: TGTGCCAGTAGGGCCTCTGGCTCTGGGGCCAACGTCCTGACTTTC; CDR3aa: CASRASGSGANVLTF
d_gene: TRBD1; v_gene: TRBV11-2; abundance: once; j_gene: TRBJ1-2; CDR3nt: TGTGCCAGCAGCTCTGGGGGACAGGGACTTAGGGGCTACACCTTC; CDR3aa: CASSSGGQGLRGYTF
d_gene: TRBD1; v_gene: TRBV5-6; abundance: .; j_gene: TRBJ1-1; CDR3nt: TGTGCCAGCAGCATAGCGACAGGGAAAGTGGGCACTGAAGCTTTCTTT; CDR3aa: CASSIATGKVGTEAFF
d_gene: .; v_gene: TRBV3-1; abundance: .; j_gene: TRBJ2-7; CDR3nt: TGTGCCAGCAGCCAAGCTCAGGGCGTCTACGAGAAGTACTTC; CDR3aa: CASSQAQGVYEKYF
d_gene: .; v_gene: TRBV7-9; abundance: .; j_gene: TRBJ2-6; CDR3nt: TGTGCGGTAGCGTCTGGGGCCAACGTCCTGACTTTC; CDR3aa: CAVASGANVLTF
d_gene: TRBD2; v_gene: TRBV30; abundance: few; j_gene: TRBJ2-3; CDR3nt: TGTGCCTGGAGTCCCGGACTAGCGGGCTCAGATACGCAGTATTTT; CDR3aa: CAWSPGLAGSDTQYF
d_gene: TRBD2; v_gene: TRBV20-1; abundance: .; j_gene: TRBJ2-3; CDR3nt: TGCAGTGCTAGAGATTTGGCTAGCGGGAGGCTCGCAGATACGCAGTATTTT; CDR3aa: CSARDLASGRLADTQYF
d_gene: .; v_gene: TRBV30; abundance: .; j_gene: TRBJ2-1; CDR3nt: TGTGCCTGGGCCCGGAGTAGTGAGCAGTTCTTC; CDR3aa: CAWARSSEQFF
d_gene: .; v_gene: TRBV20-1; abundance: .; j_gene: TRBJ2-1; CDR3nt: TGCAGTGCTAGAGGTTTGAATGAGCAGTTCTTC; CDR3aa: CSARGLNEQFF
d_gene: TRBD1; v_gene: TRBV20-1; abundance: .; j_gene: TRBJ1-1; CDR3nt: TGCAGTGCTGAAAACGGACAGGTTGTTAGGAACACTGAAGCTTTCTTT; CDR3aa: CSAENGQVVRNTEAFF
d_gene: TRBD2; v_gene: TRBV27; abundance: .; j_gene: TRBJ2-1; CDR3nt: TGTGCCAGCAGTTGGAGTCGGCTAGCGGGGGGTAGGAATGAGCAGTTCTTC; CDR3aa: CASSWSRLAGGRNEQFF
d_gene: TRBD2; v_gene: TRBV5-6; abundance: few; j_gene: TRBJ2-7; CDR3nt: TGTGCCAGCAGCTTGACAGCGGGAGGGCAGTACTTC; CDR3aa: CASSLTAGGQYF
d_gene: TRBD1; v_gene: TRBV5-6; abundance: .; j_gene: TRBJ2-2; CDR3nt: TGTGCCAGCAGCGTCGGGCCGAACAGGGGCACCGGGGAGCTGTTTTTT; CDR3aa: CASSVGPNRGTGELFF
d_gene: .; v_gene: TRBV6-5; abundance: .; j_gene: TRBJ2-1; CDR3nt: TGTGCCAGCAGTTACTCGATCCCGAGGGGGAGGAATGAGCAGTTCTTC; CDR3aa: CASSYSIPRGRNEQFF